The source of this T cell receptor (beta chain) is a study of cytomegalovirus exposure and HLA in healthy donors. Comments on this clone: Its target is unknown.

The PCR was carried out with 60 Vbeta primers and 13 Jbeta primers. Using immunoSEQ multiplex PCR, the repertoire was profiled, and TCRdb retains in-frame clones only, with some absent. The table has under 200,000 clones, around 68% seen once. Findings of the study overall: Cytomegalovirus-associated status was assigned to 150 to 200 TCR beta chains.

This sequence was found in a man aged 45 to 65 in good health and CMV-seronegative. Sequences were obtained from PBMCs.

Written as DNA, the CDR3 is TGCGCCAGCAGTCATACAGGCTTCGCAGATGAAAAACTGTTTTTT. As protein: CASSHTGFADEKLFF. V and J are TRBV5-1 and TRBJ1-4, with TRBD1 as a possible D gene (5 bases). Germline V lookup: CDR1 SGHRS, CDR2 YFSETQ. The CDR3 is 15 residues long. Trimming shortened V by 5 bases and J by 6 bases, and 17 bases separated the two germline ends.